One and the same sample provided the 6 T cell receptor beta chains below, sequenced in a study of T-cell reconstitution after alpha-beta-depleted transplantation in children. Construction of the TCRbeta library involved unique molecular identifiers. TCRdb fed the PCR reads into MiXCR, producing one record per CDR3 protein. The sample has approximately 300,000 distinct CDR3 sequences, 11% seen once. The specimen comprised peripheral blood, sampled 180 days after TCRalphabeta/CD19-depleted stem cell transplant. The receptors here all came from a male patient between 2 and 15 years old who had a stem cell transplant for chronic granulomatous disease, so the T cells may come from the graft donor.

This clonotype was observed a handful of times. The V and J genes are TRBV18 and TRBJ2-1; 8 bases align to TRBD2. Trimming removed 1 base from V and 5 bases from J; junction bases left unmatched: 4. The CDR3 runs 15 residues. Germline V CDR1 and CDR2: KGHSH, LQKENI. CDR3 nucleotides: TGTGCCAGCTCACCACTAGCGGGACAACACAATGAGCAGTTCTTC. It codes for CASSPLAGQHNEQFF.

In this sample, this clonotype turned up many times. This sequence joins TRBV4-2 and TRBJ2-1, with 7 bases that match TRBD2. Unmatched junction bases numbered 5, after V lost 0 bases and J lost 6 bases. The germline V gene has CDR1 LGHNA and CDR2 YNFKEQ. This CDR3 region has 15 residues. CDR3 DNA: TGTGCCAGCAGCCAAGACGGCGGGAGTAGCAATGAGCAGTTCTTC. This translates into CASSQDGGSSNEQFF.

This clonotype was counted many times. The chain links TRBV28 to TRBJ2-3; D might be TRBD2 (6 bases). The CDR3 extends over 16 amino acids. Germline loops: CDR1 MDHEN, CDR2 SYDVKM. With 6 bases removed from V and 2 bases from J, the gap between germline ends came to 18 bases. CDR3 DNA sequence: TGTGCCAGCAGACCCTCAACTAGCAGACACACAGATACGCAGTATTTT. As protein: CASRPSTSRHTDTQYF.

This clonotype has a count of ten or more. This chain joins TRBV25-1 and TRBJ2-1; D is unresolved. Germline V gene lookup returns CDR1 MGHDK and CDR2 SYGVNS. This CDR3 comprises 15 residues. Trimming removed 5 bases from V and 2 bases from J, with 13 bases in between. The CDR3 DNA sequence: TGTGCCAGCAGTTCATATCGCGGCCCCTACAATGAGCAGTTCTTC. It translates to CASSSYRGPYNEQFF.

This clonotype was observed at least ten times. This chain uses TRBV20-1 with TRBJ2-6; possible D gene TRBD2, 6 bases. V dropped 3 bases and J dropped 4 bases, with 13 bases sitting between them. From germline, CDR1 is DFQATT and CDR2 SNEGSKA (reference sequence). The length of the CDR3 is 15 residues. CDR3 in amino acids: CSASGVGRGANVLTF. The CDR3 nucleotides read TGCAGTGCTAGCGGGGTAGGGAGGGGGGCCAACGTCCTGACTTTC.

This clonotype was counted ten times or more. This chain uses TRBV7-9 with TRBJ2-3; no firm D call. Deletions cut 4 bases from V and 4 bases from J, with 9 bases between. The germline V gene encodes CDR1 SEHNR and CDR2 FQNEAQ (reference sequence). The CDR3 length is 13 residues. In DNA, the CDR3 is TGTGCCAGCAGCTGGTCCGGCCCAGATACGCAGTATTTT. Its protein product is CASSWSGPDTQYF. The variable domain in full, with the rest retrieved from reference TRBV7-9 and TRBJ2-3, is DTGVSQNPRHKITKRGQNVTFRCDPISEHNRLYWYRQTLGQGPEFLTYFQNEAQLEKSRLLSDRFSAERPKGSFSTLEIQRTEQGDSAMYLCASSWSGPDTQYFGPGTRLTVL.